These 15 T cell receptor beta chains originate from one sample sequenced in a study of OX40 agonist ivuxolimab in advanced cancers. The method was immunoSEQ multiplex PCR; TCRdb's version includes in-frame clones alone and lacks a portion of them. The repertoire consists of under 85,000 clones, with about 89% occurring once and the leading ten covering under 0.85%. This sample comprised CD4+ or CD8+ T cells sorted from blood, obtained in a trial of the OX40 agonist ivuxolimab. These receptors came from an adult with an advanced solid tumor such as melanoma, head and neck, liver or kidney cancer.

The V and J genes are TRBV5-4 and TRBJ2-7; D ambiguous. Germline-derived CDR1 and CDR2 are SGHNT and YYREEE (reference sequence). The CDR3 spans 14 residues. V lost 0 bases to trimming and J lost 3 bases, with 10 bases between them. CDR3 sequence reads: CASSLVGGFYEQYF. CDR3 nucleotide sequence: TGTGCCAGCAGCTTGGTTGGCGGTTTCTACGAGCAGTACTTC.

This chain uses TRBV28 with TRBJ2-2, with D uncertain. The length of the CDR3 is 14 residues. The germline CDR1 and CDR2 sequences are MDHEN and SYDVKM. Trimming cost V 1 base and J 6 bases, with 9 bases left between them. DNA of the CDR3: TGTGCCAGCAGTTTATCTTTTCTCGCCGGGGAGCTGTTTTTT. It translates to CASSLSFLAGELFF.

This clone was counted a single time. The rearrangement links TRBV10-3 to TRBJ1-2, with a possible D match to TRBD1 (5 bases). Per germline, CDR1 ENHRY and CDR2 SYGVKD. With 3 bases removed from V and 0 bases from J, the gap between germline ends came to 17 bases. This CDR3 region has 17 residues. Here the CDR3 reads CAISDRQGPSPNYGYTF. As DNA, the CDR3 is TGTGCCATCAGTGACCGGCAGGGTCCCTCGCCTAACTATGGCTACACCTTC.

The V and J genes are TRBV2 and TRBJ2-5; a possible D gene is TRBD2 (6 bases). CDR3 size: 12 residues. V gave up 3 bases and J gave up 4 bases, with 6 bases separating them. Per germline, CDR1 SNHLY and CDR2 FYNNEI. CDR3 loop: CASSEGGETQYF. The CDR3 bases are TGTGCCAGCAGTGAGGGAGGAGAGACCCAGTACTTC.

V gene TRBV7-3 combines with J gene TRBJ2-7; TRBD2 matches at 7 bases. V trimming: 5 bases; J trimming: 7 bases; junction bases outside the gene matches: 8. This CDR3 spans 13 amino acids. Germline V gives CDR1 SGHTA, CDR2 FQGTGA. The CDR3 loop reads CASSASGEGEQYF. CDR3 nucleotides: TGTGCCAGCAGCGCGAGCGGGGAGGGGGAGCAGTACTTC.

The chain carries TRBV7-2 and TRBJ1-1; possible D gene TRBD1, 5 bases. V lost 5 bases and J 1 base, leaving 11 bases between the germline ends. CDR1 SGHTA and CDR2 FQGNSA come from the germline V gene. The CDR3 totals 14 residues. The CDR3 nucleotides are TGTGCCAGCAGCCGCGGGACGGAGAACACTGAAGCTTTCTTT. Protein sequence: CASSRGTENTEAFF.

The rearrangement links TRBV5-5 to TRBJ2-5, with D perhaps given as TRBD1 or TRBD2 (6 bases each). V dropped 4 bases and J dropped 2 bases, with 12 bases sitting between them. Per germline, CDR1 SGHKS and CDR2 YYEKEE (reference sequence). The CDR3 loop spans 14 amino acids. CDR3 loop: CASSRRGSQETQYF. CDR3 nucleotides: TGTGCCAGCAGCAGGAGGGGGTCTCAAGAGACCCAGTACTTC.

The chain is built from TRBV18 and TRBJ2-1; a possible D gene is TRBD2 (6 bases). Trimming shortened V by 3 bases and J by 3 bases, and 15 bases separated the two germline ends. The CDR3 contains 16 residues. From germline, CDR1 is KGHSH and CDR2 LQKENI. The CDR3 loop is CASSPNFGRYYNEQFF. In nucleotides, the CDR3 is TGTGCCAGCTCACCTAATTTTGGGAGGTACTACAATGAGCAGTTCTTC.

The chain has TRBV6-6 and TRBJ2-3; 7 bases are a match to TRBD1. Unmatched junction bases numbered 2, after V lost 4 bases and J lost 1 base. CDR3 length: 14 residues. The germline gives CDR1 MNHNY, CDR2 SVGAGI (reference sequence). CDR3 region: CASSSQGGTDTQYF. CDR3 nucleotides: TGTGCCAGCAGTTCTCAGGGGGGCACAGATACGCAGTATTTT.

The chain joins TRBV30 to TRBJ2-1; D perhaps matches TRBD1 (5 bases). Between the trimmed V and J ends, which lost 0 bases and 6 bases, there was a span of 18 bases. The CDR3 runs 16 residues. Germline V gives CDR1 GTSNPN, CDR2 SVGIG (reference sequence). The CDR3 reads CAWSVDPRDPGNEQFF. In DNA, the CDR3 is TGTGCCTGGAGTGTTGATCCCAGGGATCCGGGCAATGAGCAGTTCTTC.

The rearrangement joins TRBV7-3 to TRBJ1-1, with 8 bases that match TRBD1. Germline CDR1 is SGHTA and CDR2 is FQGTGA. The CDR3 is made up of 13 amino acids. The junction had 5 bases not matched to a gene; V was cut back by 4 bases and J by 7 bases. DNA of the CDR3: TGTGCCAGCAGCTCGAGGACAGGGCTTGAAGCTTTCTTT. Amino acids: CASSSRTGLEAFF.

V is TRBV4-3 and J is TRBJ1-3; 7 positions match TRBD1. From germline, CDR1 is LGHNA and CDR2 YSLEER. The CDR3 contains 16 residues. V was pared by 4 bases and J by 1 base, with 7 bases of the junction left unmatched. The CDR3 here is CASSLNYRGSGNTIYF. The DNA for the CDR3 is TGCGCCAGCAGCCTCAATTACAGGGGATCTGGAAACACCATATATTTT.

V usage is TRBV29-1 and J usage is TRBJ2-3, with 7 bases lining up with TRBD2. Germline V gene data show CDR1 as SQVTM and CDR2 as ANQGSEA. After removal of 6 bases from V and 2 bases from J, the junction contained 8 bases not matched to a gene. The CDR3 sequence is 14 residues long. CDR3 nucleotides: TGCAGCGTCCGAGGGGCGGGGGACACAGATACGCAGTATTTT. It translates to CSVRGAGDTDTQYF.

The chain employs TRBV2 and TRBJ1-1; 10 bases line up with TRBD1. The CDR3 contains 14 residues. Germline V gives CDR1 SNHLY, CDR2 FYNNEI. V trimming: 5 bases; J trimming: 5 bases; junction bases outside the gene matches: 5. The CDR3 sequence is CASSRQGARTEAFF. For the CDR3, the DNA is TGTGCCAGCAGTCGACAGGGGGCGAGGACTGAAGCTTTCTTT. The full variable domain, rest sourced from reference TRBV2 and TRBJ1-1, is EPEVTQTPSHQVTQMGQEVILRCVPISNHLYFYWYRQILGQKVEFLVSFYNNEISEKSEIFDDQFSVERPDGSNFTLKIRSTKLEDSAMYFCASSRQGARTEAFFGQGTRLTVV.

This clone was seen only a few times. CDR3: CAISPSGSNQPQHF. The CDR3 DNA sequence: TGTGCCATCAGCCCTTCAGGCAGCAATCAGCCCCAGCATTTT. This chain links TRBV10-3 with TRBJ1-5; no reliable D call. The CDR3 extends over 14 amino acids. Germline CDR1 reads ENHRY; CDR2 reads SYGVKD. Trimming removed 6 bases at V and 1 base at J, with 10 bases between.